These 8 T cell receptor beta chains were all obtained from the same sample, sequenced in a study of CD8 T cells in ankylosing spondylitis (TCRdb year 2017). Library construction relied on 5' RACE. Sequencing used an Illumina HiSeq 2500. In-frame beta chains were kept once TCRdb had trimmed the public reads at Q25 with fastp and called clones with MiXCR. Each entry is one CDR3 protein sequence, shown with its most common DNA and genes. The sample includes more than 200,000 distinct CDR3 sequences, with under 30% observed a single time. The leading ten clones occupy over 0.55% of the sample. Sequenced: blood, either unsorted or a sorted T cell fraction (not recorded which). The receptors were gathered from a male donor with ankylosing spondylitis or in good health (not recorded which).

This clonotype was seen at least ten times. The rearrangement links TRBV20-1 to TRBJ2-7; D call uncertain. The ends were cut back, 1 base at V and 2 bases at J, with 6 bases in the middle. This CDR3 region has 12 residues. From germline, CDR1 is DFQATT and CDR2 SNEGSKA (reference sequence). The CDR3 loop reads CSARAVPYEQYF. The CDR3, as DNA: TGCAGTGCTAGAGCCGTCCCCTACGAGCAGTACTTC.

A few counts support this clonotype. This rearrangement joins TRBV29-1 to TRBJ2-7; D possibly corresponds to TRBD2 (5 bases). CDR3 size: 12 residues. The V and J ends lost 5 bases and 3 bases respectively, with 11 bases between them. Germline assignment: CDR1 SQVTM and CDR2 ANQGSEA. CDR3: CSVKRSLYEQYF. CDR3 sequence (DNA): TGCAGCGTTAAGCGGTCCCTCTACGAGCAGTACTTC.

The V and J genes are TRBV29-1 and TRBJ2-1; 8 positions agree with TRBD1. CDR1 and CDR2 (germline): SQVTM, ANQGSEA. This CDR3 spans 11 amino acids. The ends lost 7 bases at V and 9 bases at J; junction bases unmatched: 5. CDR3 sequence reads: CSGFRGREQFF. The DNA of the CDR3 is TGCAGCGGTTTCAGGGGGCGTGAGCAGTTCTTC.

At least ten counts were recorded for this clonotype. The chain recombines TRBV21-1 with TRBJ2-5; the D call in the table, TRBD2, was not verified against the DNA. TRBV21-1 is a documented pseudogene. The length of the CDR3 is 17 residues. The CDR3, as DNA: TGTGCCAGCAGCAAAGAGTCCGTCGGGCAGACACAAGAGACCCAGTACTTC. Translated: CASSKESVGQTQETQYF.

This clonotype has more than one count but fewer than ten. V is TRBV20-1 and J is TRBJ2-7, with 10 bases that match TRBD2. V gave up 6 bases and J gave up 7 bases; unmatched junction bases: 9. Germline V gives CDR1 DFQATT, CDR2 SNEGSKA (reference sequence). The CDR3 runs to 13 residues. The CDR3 DNA follows: TGCAGTGCAAGCGGGGGGGCCCCTGAAGAGCAGTACTTC. Translation: CSASGGAPEEQYF.

The chain uses TRBV20-1 and TRBJ2-5; D possibly corresponds to TRBD1 (6 bases). CDR3 length equals 13 residues. V gave up 4 bases and J gave up 1 base, with 10 bases separating them. Germline V gene sequence: CDR1 DFQATT, CDR2 SNEGSKA (reference sequence). CDR3 sequence (DNA): TGCAGTGCTACACCGGACAGCCAAGAGACCCAGTACTTC. Protein product: CSATPDSQETQYF.

This clonotype was recorded many times. V gene TRBV3-1 combines with J gene TRBJ1-1; D is uncertain. The CDR3 contains 14 residues. V gave up 1 base and J gave up 3 bases, with 9 bases separating them. In germline, CDR1 is LGHDT, CDR2 YNNKEL (reference sequence). CDR3 bases: TGTGCCAGCAGCCAAGCTATGTTGGACACTGAAGCTTTCTTT. Protein: CASSQAMLDTEAFF.

V is TRBV2 and J is TRBJ2-4, with D perhaps matching TRBD1 (6 bases). V was clipped by 6 bases and J by 3 bases, with 15 bases between them. CDR3 size: 15 residues. Germline CDR1 and CDR2: SNHLY and FYNNEI. The CDR3 DNA reads TGTGCCAGCAGCTTAGTGGGGGCTGACAAAAACATTCAGTACTTC. This translates into CASSLVGADKNIQYF.